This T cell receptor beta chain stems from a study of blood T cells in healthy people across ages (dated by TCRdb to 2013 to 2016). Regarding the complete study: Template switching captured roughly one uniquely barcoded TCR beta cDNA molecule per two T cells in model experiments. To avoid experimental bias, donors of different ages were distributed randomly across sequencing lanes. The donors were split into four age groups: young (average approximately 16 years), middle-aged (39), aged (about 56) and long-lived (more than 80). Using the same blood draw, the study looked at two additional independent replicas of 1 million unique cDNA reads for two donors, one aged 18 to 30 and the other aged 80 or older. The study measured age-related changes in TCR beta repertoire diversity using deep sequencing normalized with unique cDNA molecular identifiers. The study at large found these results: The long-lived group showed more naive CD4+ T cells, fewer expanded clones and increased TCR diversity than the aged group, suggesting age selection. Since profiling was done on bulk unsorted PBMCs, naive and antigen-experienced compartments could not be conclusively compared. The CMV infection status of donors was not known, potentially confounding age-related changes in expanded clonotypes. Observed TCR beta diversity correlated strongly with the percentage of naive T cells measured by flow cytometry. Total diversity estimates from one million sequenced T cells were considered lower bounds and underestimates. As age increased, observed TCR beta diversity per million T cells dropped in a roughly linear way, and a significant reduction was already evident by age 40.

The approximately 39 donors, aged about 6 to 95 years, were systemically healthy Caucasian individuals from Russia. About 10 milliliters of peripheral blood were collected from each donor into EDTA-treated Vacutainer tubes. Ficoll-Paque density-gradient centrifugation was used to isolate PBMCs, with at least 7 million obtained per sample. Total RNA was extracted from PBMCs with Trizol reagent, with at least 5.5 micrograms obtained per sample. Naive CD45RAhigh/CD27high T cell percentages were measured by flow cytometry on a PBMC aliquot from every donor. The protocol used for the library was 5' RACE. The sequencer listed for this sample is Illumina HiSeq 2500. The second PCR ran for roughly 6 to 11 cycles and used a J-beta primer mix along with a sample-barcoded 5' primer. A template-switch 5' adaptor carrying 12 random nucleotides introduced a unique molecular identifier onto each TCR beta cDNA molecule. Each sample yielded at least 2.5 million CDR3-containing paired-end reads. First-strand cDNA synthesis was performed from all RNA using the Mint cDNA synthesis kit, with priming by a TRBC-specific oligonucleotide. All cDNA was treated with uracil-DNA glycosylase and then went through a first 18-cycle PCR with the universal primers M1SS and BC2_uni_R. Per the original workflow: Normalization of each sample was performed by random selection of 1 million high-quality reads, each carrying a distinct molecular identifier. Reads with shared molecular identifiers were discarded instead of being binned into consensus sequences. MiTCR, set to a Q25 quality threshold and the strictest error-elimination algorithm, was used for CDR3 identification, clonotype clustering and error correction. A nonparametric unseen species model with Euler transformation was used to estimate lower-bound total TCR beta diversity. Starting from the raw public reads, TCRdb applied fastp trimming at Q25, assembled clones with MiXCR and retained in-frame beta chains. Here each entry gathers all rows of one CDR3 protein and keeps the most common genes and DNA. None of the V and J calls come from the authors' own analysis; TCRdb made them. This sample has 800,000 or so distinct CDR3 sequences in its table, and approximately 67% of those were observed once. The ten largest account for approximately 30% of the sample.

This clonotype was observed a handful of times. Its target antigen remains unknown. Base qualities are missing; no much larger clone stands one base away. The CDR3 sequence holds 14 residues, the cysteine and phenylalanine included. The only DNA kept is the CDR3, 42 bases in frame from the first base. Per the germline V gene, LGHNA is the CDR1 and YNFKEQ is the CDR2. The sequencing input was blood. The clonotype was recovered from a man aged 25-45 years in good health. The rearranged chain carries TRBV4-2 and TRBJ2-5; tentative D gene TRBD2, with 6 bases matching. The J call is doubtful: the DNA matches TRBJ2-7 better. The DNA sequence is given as TGTGCCAGCAGCCAGGCTCTGGGGGGCTACGAGCAGTACTTC. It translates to CASSQALGGYEQYF.